The text below deals with one T cell receptor beta chain. This specimen comes from a study of CD8 T cells in Susac syndrome. Sequencing of TCR beta was performed on blood CD8+ and CD4+ T cells. Negative isolation was used for CD8+ and CD4+ T cells and FACS enrichment for TEMRA cells. It was with random hexamers that roughly 0.5 to 1 ug RNA was reverse transcribed. TCR beta CDR3 was amplified by immunoSEQ covering 54 Vbeta and 13 Jbeta. MiXCR was run by TCRdb on the immunoSEQ multiplex PCR reads, yielding one entry per CDR3 protein. The table has around 200,000 distinct CDR3 sequences, just under 95% seen once. This clonotype originated in a human donor with multiple sclerosis. Sequenced sample: CD4+ T cells from PBMCs.

The CDR3, as DNA: TGTGCCAGCAGCCAGAGGAACGGCCAAGAGACCCAGTACTTC. It translates to CASSQRNGQETQYF. The chain combines TRBV3-1 with TRBJ2-5; unclear D gene. Germline CDR1 and CDR2: LGHDT and YNNKEL (reference sequence). V was shortened by 3 bases and J by 1 base, with 9 bases between the two germline ends. This CDR3 comprises 14 residues.